The TCR beta chain described here comes from a study of blood T cell repertoires in COVID-19. Study as a whole: Nucleic acid was either cDNA or gDNA, and it came from T cells, B-cell-depleted T cells, or PBMCs.

Generated by immunoSEQ multiplex PCR, the TCRdb table keeps only in-frame clones and is missing some. The sample holds approximately 140,000 clones, approximately 88% seen once. With 4 bases clipped from V and 2 bases from J, the junction kept 1 base outside the gene matches. This CDR3 has 15 amino acids. CDR1 is LGHNA, CDR2 YSLEER, per germline. The sample comprised peripheral blood. This TCR was sampled from a man in his 70s with active COVID-19. The chain joins TRBV4-3 to TRBJ2-1, with TRBD2 matching 11 bases. CDR3 coding DNA: TGCGCCAGCAGCCCGACTAGCGGGACCTACAATGAGCAGTTCTTC. Its protein product is CASSPTSGTYNEQFF.